The clone carrying this TCR beta chain appeared many times. The CDR3 spans 16 residues. V was cut by 0 bases and J by 0 bases, with 13 bases left in between. From germline, CDR1 is SGHRS and CDR2 YFSETQ. This record comes from a study of neurological immune-mediated disorders. Healthy controls comprised blood bank volunteers in Maryland, USA. Unsorted libraries came from 2 million PBMCs stored at -80 °C. TCRdb used MiXCR to reprocess the 5' RACE reads, holding one entry per CDR3 protein. The table includes 70,000 to 95,000 distinct CDR3 sequences, over 12% detected once. The origin of this receptor is a woman aged 45-65 years in good health. The sequenced sample was PBMCs. The chain uses TRBV5-1 and TRBJ2-7; tentative D call: TRBD1 (6 bases). CDR3 coding DNA: TGCGCCAGCAGCTTGGGGGGACATCCAAGCTCCTACGAGCAGTACTTC. Translated: CASSLGGHPSSYEQYF. The variable domain in full, completed from reference TRBV5-1 and TRBJ2-7, reads KAGVTQTPRYLIKTRGQQVTLSCSPISGHRSVSWYQQTPGQGLQFLFEYFSETQRNKGNFPGRFSGRQFSNSRSEMNVSTLELGDSALYLCASSLGGHPSSYEQYFGPGTRLTVT.